This T cell receptor (beta chain) was recorded in a study of blood T cell repertoires in COVID-19. Repertoires were generated with immunoSEQ multiplex PCR, while TCRdb's copy carries only in-frame clones and drops some. The sample includes about 330,000 clones, roughly 88% seen only once; the top ten take 5% to 6%. This CDR3 is 17 amino acids long. Germline V lookup: CDR1 LGHDT, CDR2 YNNKEL (reference sequence). With 6 bases clipped from V and 4 bases from J, the junction kept 12 bases outside the gene matches. The sample consisted of PBMCs or T cells enriched from blood (not recorded which). The chain employs TRBV3-1 (or the pseudogene TRBV3-2) and TRBJ1-5, with TRBD1 matching 10 bases. The receptor was isolated from a young man who had recovered from COVID-19. This CDR3 is CASRNPIGTGENQPQHF. The CDR3 DNA reads TGTGCCAGCAGGAACCCGATAGGGACAGGGGAGAATCAGCCCCAGCATTTT.